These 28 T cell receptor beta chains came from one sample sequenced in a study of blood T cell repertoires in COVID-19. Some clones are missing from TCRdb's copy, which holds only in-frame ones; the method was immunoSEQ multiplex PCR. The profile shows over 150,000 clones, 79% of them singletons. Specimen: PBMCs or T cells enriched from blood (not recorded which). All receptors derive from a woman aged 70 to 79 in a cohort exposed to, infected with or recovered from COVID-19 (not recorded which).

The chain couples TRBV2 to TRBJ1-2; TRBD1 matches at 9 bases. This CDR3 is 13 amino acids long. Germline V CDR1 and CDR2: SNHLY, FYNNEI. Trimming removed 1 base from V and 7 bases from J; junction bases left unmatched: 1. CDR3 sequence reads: CASSEETGGGYTF. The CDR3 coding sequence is TGTGCCAGCAGTGAAGAGACAGGGGGTGGCTACACCTTC.

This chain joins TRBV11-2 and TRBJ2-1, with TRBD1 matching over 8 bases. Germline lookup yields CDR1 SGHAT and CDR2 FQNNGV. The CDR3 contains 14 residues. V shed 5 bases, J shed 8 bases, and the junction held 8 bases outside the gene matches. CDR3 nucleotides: TGTGCCAGCAGCCTACAGACAGGGGAGGATGAGCAGTTCTTC. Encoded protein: CASSLQTGEDEQFF.

In DNA, the CDR3 is TGTGCCATCAGTGGGGTACCGGGACTAGCGGGAGGGAATGAGCAGTTCTTC. It translates to CAISGVPGLAGGNEQFF. The chain combines TRBV10-3 with TRBJ2-1; 16 positions agree with TRBD2. Trimming at V came to 4 bases and at J to 7 bases, leaving 7 bases not matched to a gene. CDR3 length: 17 residues. The germline gives CDR1 ENHRY, CDR2 SYGVKD.

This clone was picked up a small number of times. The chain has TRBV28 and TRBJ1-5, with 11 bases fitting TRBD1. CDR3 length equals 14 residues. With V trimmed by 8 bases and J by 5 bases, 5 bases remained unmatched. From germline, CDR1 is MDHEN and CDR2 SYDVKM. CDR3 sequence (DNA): TGTGCCAGCTGCGGGACAGGGGGGGATCAGCCCCAGCATTTT. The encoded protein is CASCGTGGDQPQHF.

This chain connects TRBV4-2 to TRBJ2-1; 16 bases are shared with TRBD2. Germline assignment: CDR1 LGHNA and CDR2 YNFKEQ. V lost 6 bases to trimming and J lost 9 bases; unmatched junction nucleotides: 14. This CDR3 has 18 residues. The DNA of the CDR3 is TGTGCCAGCAGGTCCGCGGGGACTAGCGGGAGGGGGCATGGTGAGCAGTTCTTC. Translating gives CASRSAGTSGRGHGEQFF.

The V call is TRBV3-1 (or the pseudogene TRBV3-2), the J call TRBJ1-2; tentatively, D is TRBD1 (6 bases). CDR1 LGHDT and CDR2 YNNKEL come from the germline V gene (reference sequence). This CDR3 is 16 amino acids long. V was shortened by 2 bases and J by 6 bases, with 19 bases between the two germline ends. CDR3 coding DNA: TGTGCCAGCAGCCAATTGATTCAGGGGCCGCTCCATGGCTACACCTTC. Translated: CASSQLIQGPLHGYTF.

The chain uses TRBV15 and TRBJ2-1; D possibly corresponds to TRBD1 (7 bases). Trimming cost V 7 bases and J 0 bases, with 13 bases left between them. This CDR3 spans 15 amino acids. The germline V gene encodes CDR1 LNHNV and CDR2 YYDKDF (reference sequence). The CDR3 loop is CATKARGVSYNEQFF. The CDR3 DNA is TGTGCCACCAAGGCCAGGGGGGTCTCCTACAATGAGCAGTTCTTC.

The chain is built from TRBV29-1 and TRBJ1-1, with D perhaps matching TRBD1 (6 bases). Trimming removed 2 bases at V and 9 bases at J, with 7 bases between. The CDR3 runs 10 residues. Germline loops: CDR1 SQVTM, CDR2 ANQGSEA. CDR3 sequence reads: CSVEQGKAFF. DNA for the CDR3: TGCAGCGTTGAACAGGGGAAAGCTTTCTTT.

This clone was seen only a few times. The DNA for the CDR3 is TGCGCCAGCAGCCAAGATTCCGATAGAGATACGCAGTATTTT. This sequence encodes CASSQDSDRDTQYF. This chain uses TRBV4-1 with TRBJ2-3; D is undetermined. Germline CDR1 is MGHRA and CDR2 is YSYEKL. This CDR3 has 14 amino acids. Trimming removed 0 bases at V and 5 bases at J, with 9 bases between.

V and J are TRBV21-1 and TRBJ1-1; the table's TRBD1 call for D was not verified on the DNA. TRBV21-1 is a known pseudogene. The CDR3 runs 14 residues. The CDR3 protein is CASSSWTGGCEAFF. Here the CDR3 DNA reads TGTGCCAGCAGCTCTTGGACAGGGGGTTGTGAAGCTTTCTTT.

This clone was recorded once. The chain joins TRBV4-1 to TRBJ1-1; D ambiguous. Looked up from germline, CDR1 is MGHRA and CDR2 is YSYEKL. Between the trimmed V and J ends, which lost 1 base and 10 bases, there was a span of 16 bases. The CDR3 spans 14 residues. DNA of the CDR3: TGCGCCAGCAGCCAAGTCGGAGCTTTTGTGGGAGCTTTCTTT. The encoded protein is CASSQVGAFVGAFF.

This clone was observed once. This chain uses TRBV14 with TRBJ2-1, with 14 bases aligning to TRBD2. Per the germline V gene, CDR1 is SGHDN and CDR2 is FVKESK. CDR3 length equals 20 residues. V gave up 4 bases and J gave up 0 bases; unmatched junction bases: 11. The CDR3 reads CASSPRTGLAGASSYNEQFF. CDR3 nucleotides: TGTGCCAGCAGCCCCCGTACGGGACTAGCGGGAGCTTCCTCCTACAATGAGCAGTTCTTC.

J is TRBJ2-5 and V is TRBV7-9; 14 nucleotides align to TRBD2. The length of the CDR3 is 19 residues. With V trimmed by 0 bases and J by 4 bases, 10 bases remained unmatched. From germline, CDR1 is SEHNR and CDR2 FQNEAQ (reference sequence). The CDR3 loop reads CASSLAGTSGSRGRETQYF. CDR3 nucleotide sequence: TGTGCCAGCAGCTTAGCGGGGACTAGCGGGAGTAGGGGGCGAGAGACCCAGTACTTC.

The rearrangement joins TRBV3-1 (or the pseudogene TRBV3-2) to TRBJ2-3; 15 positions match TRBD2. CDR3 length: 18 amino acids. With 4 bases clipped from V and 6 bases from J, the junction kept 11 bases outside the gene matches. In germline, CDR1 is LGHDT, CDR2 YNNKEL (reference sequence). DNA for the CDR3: TGTGCCAGCAGCCCCCTGGGACTAGCGGGGGGTACCTTTGATACGCAGTATTTT. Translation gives CASSPLGLAGGTFDTQYF.

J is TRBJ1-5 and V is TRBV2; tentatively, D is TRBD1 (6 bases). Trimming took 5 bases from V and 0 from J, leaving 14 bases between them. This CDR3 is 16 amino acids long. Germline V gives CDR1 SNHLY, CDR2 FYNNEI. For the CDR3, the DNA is TGTGCCAGCAGTCCGACAGGAGTCTATAGCAATCAGCCCCAGCATTTT. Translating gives CASSPTGVYSNQPQHF.

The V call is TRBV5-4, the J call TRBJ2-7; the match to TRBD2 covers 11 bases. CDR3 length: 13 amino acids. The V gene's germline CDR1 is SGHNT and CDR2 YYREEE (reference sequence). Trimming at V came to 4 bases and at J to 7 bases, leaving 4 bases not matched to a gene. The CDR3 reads CASSLAGGDEQYF. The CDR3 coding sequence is TGTGCCAGCAGCCTAGCGGGAGGAGATGAGCAGTACTTC.

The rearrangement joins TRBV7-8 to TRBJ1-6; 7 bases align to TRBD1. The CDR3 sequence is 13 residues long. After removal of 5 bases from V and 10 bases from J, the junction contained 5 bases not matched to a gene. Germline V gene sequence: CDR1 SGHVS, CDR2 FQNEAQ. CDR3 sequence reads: CASSRGQDSPLHF. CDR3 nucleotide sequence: TGTGCCAGCAGCCGAGGACAGGACTCACCCCTCCACTTT.

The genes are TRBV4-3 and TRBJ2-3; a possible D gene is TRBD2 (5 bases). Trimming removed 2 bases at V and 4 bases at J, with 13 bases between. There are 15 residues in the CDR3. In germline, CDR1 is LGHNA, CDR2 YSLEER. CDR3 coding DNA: TGCGCCAGCAGCCAATATCTCGGGAAGGCAGATACGCAGTATTTT. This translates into CASSQYLGKADTQYF.

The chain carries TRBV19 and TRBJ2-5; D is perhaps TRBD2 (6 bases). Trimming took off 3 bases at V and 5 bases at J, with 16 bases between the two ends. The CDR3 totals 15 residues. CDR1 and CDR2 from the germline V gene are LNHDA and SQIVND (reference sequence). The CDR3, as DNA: TGTGCCAGTAGTATCGGGCGGCGGGATGGGGAGACCCAGTACTTC. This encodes CASSIGRRDGETQYF.

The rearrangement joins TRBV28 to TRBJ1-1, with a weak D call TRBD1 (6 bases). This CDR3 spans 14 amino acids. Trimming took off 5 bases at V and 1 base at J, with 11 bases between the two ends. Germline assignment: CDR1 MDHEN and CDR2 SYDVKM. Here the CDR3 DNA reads TGTGCCAGCAGTCAGGGGCAGCGGAACACTGAAGCTTTCTTT. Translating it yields CASSQGQRNTEAFF.

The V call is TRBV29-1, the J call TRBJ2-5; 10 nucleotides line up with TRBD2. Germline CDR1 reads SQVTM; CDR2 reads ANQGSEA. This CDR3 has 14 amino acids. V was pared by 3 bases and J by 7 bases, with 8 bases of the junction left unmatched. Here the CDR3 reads CSVDLAGALGTQYF. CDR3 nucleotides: TGCAGCGTTGATCTAGCGGGAGCCTTAGGGACCCAGTACTTC. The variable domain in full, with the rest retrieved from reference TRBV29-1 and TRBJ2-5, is SAVISQKPSRDICQRGTSLTIQCQVDSQVTMMFWYRQQPGQSLTLIATANQGSEATYESGFVIDKFPISRPNLTFSTLTVSNMSPEDSSIYLCSVDLAGALGTQYFGPGTRLLVL.

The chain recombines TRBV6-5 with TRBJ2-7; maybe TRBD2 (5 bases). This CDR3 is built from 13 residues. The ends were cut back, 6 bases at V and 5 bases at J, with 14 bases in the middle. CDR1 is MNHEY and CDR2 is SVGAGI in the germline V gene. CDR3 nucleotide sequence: TGTGCCAGCAGGTCAACTAGACCTAACGAGCAGTACTTC. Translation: CASRSTRPNEQYF.

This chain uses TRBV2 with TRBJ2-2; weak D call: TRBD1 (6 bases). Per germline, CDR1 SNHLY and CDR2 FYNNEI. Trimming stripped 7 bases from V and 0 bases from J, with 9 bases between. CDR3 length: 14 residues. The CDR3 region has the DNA TGTGCCAGCATGGACAGCGCGAACACCGGGGAGCTGTTTTTT. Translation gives CASMDSANTGELFF.

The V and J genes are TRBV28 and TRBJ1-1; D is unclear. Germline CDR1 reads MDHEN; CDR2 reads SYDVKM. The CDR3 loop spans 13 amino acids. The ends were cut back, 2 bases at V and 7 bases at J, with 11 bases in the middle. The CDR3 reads CASSLNEGNEAFF. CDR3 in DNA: TGTGCCAGCAGTTTAAATGAGGGAAATGAAGCTTTCTTT.

CDR3 nucleotides: TGTGCCAGCAGCTCCCCCGCAGGGGGGAACACTGAAGCTTTCTTT. Amino acids: CASSSPAGGNTEAFF. V is TRBV7-9 and J is TRBJ1-1; TRBD1 matches 7 bases. Germline values: CDR1 SEHNR, CDR2 FQNEAQ (reference sequence). Trimming at V came to 4 bases and at J to 1 base, leaving 6 bases not matched to a gene. The CDR3 runs to 15 residues.

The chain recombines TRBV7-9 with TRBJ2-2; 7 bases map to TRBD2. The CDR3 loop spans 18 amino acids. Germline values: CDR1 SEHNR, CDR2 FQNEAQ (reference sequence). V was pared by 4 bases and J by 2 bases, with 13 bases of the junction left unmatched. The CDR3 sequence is CASSSPVLAAANTGELFF. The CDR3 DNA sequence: TGTGCCAGCAGCTCCCCGGTCCTAGCGGCGGCTAACACCGGGGAGCTGTTTTTT.

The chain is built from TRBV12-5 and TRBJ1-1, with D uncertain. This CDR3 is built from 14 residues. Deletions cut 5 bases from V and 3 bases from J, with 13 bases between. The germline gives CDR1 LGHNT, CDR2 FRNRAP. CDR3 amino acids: CASGLFPTHTEAFF. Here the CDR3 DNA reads TGTGCTAGTGGTCTCTTCCCGACACACACTGAAGCTTTCTTT. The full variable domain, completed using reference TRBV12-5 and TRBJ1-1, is DARVTQTPRHKVTEMGQEVTMRCQPILGHNTVFWYRQTMMQGLELLAYFRNRAPLDDSGMPKDRFSAEMPDATLATLKIQPSEPRDSAVYFCASGLFPTHTEAFFGQGTRLTVV.

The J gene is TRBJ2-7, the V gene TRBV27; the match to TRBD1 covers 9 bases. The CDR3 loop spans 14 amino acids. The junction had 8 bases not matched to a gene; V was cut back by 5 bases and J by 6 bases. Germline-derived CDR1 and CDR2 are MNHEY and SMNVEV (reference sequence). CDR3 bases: TGTGCCAGCAGTCCGGGACAGGGTCCCCGCGAGCAGTACTTC. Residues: CASSPGQGPREQYF.